This T cell receptor (beta chain) was obtained from a study of Graves' ophthalmopathy and Graves' hyperthyroidism. Clinicians diagnosed using symptoms, serum thyroxine, TRAb, thyroid ultrasound and orbital computed tomography. The CDR3 consists of 14 residues. V lost 6 bases to trimming and J lost 4 bases, with 16 bases between them. For repertoire sequencing, the TCR beta CDR3 regions were amplified from RNA transcripts. RT-PCR was first run with HTBI primers, then multiplex PCR in a second round. One entry per CDR3 protein results from TCRdb running MiXCR on the multiplex PCR reads. The table lists almost 400,000 distinct CDR3 sequences, around 20% of them singletons.

This rearrangement joins TRBV12-3 or TRBV12-4 to TRBJ2-7; D might be TRBD1 or TRBD2, each matching 5 bases. The source is a woman younger than 30 with Graves' ophthalmopathy. The sequenced sample was peripheral blood. In DNA form, the CDR3 reads TGTGCCAGCAGCCTGCAGGGACGCGAATACGAGCAGTACTTC. Its translation: CASSLQGREYEQYF.